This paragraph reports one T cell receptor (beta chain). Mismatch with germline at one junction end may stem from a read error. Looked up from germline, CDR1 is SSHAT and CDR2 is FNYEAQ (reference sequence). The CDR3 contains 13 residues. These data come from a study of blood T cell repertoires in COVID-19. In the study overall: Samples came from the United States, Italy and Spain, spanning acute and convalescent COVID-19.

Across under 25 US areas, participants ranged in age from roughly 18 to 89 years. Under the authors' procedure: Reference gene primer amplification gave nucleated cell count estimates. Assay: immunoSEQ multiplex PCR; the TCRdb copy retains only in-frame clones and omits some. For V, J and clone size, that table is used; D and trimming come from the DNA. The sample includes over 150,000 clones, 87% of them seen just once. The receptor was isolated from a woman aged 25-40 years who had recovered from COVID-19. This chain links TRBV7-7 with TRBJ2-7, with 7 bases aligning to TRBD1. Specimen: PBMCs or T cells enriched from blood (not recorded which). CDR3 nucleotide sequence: TGTGCTAGCAGCACCGGGACAGCTTACGAGCAGTACTTC. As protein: CASSTGTAYEQYF.